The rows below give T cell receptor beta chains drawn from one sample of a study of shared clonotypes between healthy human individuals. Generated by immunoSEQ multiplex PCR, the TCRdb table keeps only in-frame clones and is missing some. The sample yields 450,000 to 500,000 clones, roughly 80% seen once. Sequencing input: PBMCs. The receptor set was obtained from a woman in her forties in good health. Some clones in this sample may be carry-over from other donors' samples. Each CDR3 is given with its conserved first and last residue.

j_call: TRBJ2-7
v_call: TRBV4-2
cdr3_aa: CASSQSYEQYF

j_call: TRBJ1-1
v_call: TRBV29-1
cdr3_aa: CSVEDLGQGGTEAFF

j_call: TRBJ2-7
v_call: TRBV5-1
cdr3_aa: CASSPGQISYEQYF

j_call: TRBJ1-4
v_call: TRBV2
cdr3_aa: CASSFQQGAGEKLFF

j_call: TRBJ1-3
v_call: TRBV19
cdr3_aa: CASSIGETGNTIYF

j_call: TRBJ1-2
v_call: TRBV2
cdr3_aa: CASTTTRNYGYTF

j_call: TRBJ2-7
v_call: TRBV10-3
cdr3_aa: CAIQNRESYEQYF

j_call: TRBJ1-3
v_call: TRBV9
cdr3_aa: CASSVGGSSGNTIYF

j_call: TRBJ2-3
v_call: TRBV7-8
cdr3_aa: CASSLSGGADTQYF

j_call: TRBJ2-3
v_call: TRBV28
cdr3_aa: CASSLGQDTDTQYF

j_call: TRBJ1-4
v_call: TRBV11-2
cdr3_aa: CASSLAVGLSEKLFF

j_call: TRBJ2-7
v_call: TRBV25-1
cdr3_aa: CASRTGTGEQYF

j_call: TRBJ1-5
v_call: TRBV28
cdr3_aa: CASSSVNSNQPQHF

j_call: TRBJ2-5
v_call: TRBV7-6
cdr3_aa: CASSLATMGVETQYF

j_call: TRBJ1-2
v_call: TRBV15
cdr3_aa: CATSKAGDSGVGGYTF

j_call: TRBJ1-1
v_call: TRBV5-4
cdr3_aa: CASSLEVDSEAFF

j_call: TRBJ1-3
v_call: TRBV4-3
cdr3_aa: CASSQGIREPGNTIYF

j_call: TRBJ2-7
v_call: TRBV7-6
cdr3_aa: CASSHGGTGGTYEQYF

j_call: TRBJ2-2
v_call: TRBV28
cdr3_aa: CASSFPGFAGGELFF

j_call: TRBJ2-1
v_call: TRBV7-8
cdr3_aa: CASSLAYDNEQFF

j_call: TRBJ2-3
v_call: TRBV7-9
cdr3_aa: CASSLGLGLTLTDTQYF

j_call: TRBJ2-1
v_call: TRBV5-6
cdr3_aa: CASSLIPLSGSRNEQFF

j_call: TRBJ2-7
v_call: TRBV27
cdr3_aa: CASSPGGTGLKQYF

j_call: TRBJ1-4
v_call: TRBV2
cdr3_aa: CASSLLYEKLFF

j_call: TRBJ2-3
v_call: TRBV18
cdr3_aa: CASSPPTSGNTDTQYF

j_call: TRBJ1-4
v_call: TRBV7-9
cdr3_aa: CASSPRDRGREKLFF

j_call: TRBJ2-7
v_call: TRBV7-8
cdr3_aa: CASSISGTAYEQYF

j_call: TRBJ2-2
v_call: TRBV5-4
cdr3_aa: CASSVQGLNTGELFF

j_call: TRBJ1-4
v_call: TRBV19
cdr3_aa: CASSTRLNEKLFF

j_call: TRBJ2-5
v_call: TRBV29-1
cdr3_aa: CSVEDRSRVNFQETQYF

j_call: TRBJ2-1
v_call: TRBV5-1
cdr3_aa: CASSRTSGAYNEQFF

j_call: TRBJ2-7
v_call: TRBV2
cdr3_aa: CASSARGLYEQYF

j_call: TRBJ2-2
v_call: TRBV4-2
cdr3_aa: CASSAGPNTGELFF